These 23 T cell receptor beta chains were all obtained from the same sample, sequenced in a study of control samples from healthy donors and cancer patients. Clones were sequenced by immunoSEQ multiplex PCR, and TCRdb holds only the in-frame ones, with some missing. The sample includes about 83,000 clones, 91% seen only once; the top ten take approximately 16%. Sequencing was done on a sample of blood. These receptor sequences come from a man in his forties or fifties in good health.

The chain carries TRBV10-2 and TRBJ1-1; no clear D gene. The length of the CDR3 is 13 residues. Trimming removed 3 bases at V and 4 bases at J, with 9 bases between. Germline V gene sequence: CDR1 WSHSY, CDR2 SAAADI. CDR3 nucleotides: TGCGCCAGCAGTGATAGAAAGGGCACTGAAGCTTTCTTT. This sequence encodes CASSDRKGTEAFF.

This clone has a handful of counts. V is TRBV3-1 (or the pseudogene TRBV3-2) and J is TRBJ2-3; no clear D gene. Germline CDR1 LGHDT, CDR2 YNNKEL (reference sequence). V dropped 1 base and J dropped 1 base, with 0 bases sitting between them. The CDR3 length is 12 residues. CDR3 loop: CASSQGTDTQYF. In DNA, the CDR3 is TGTGCCAGCAGCCAAGGCACAGATACGCAGTATTTT.

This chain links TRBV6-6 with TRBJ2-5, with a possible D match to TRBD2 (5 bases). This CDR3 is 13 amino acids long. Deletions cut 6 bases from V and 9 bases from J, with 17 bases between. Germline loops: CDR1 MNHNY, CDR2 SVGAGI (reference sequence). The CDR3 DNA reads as TGTGCCAGCAGCGAGACCGCTCCGGGGTCCCAGTACTTC. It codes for CASSETAPGSQYF.

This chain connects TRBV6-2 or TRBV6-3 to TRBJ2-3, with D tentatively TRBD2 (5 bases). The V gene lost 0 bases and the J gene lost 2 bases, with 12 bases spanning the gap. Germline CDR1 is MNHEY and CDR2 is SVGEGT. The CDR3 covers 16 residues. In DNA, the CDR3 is TGTGCCAGCAGTTACTCGAAGAGGGCAGCCACAGATACGCAGTATTTT. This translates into CASSYSKRAATDTQYF.

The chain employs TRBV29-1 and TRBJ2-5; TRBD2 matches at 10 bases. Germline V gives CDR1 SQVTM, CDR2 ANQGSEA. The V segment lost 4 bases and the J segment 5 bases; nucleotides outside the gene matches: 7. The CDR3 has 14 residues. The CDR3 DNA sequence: TGCAGCGTTGTCTTAACTAGCGGGGTTGAGACCCAGTACTTC. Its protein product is CSVVLTSGVETQYF. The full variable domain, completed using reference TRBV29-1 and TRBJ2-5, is SAVISQKPSRDICQRGTSLTIQCQVDSQVTMMFWYRQQPGQSLTLIATANQGSEATYESGFVIDKFPISRPNLTFSTLTVSNMSPEDSSIYLCSVVLTSGVETQYFGPGTRLLVL.

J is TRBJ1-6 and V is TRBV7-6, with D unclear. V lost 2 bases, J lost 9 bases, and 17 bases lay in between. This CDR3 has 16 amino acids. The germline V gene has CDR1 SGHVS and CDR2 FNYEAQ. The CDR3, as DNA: TGTGCCAGCAGCTTAATCCAATGGCAGGTGAGTTCACCCCTCCACTTT. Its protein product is CASSLIQWQVSSPLHF.

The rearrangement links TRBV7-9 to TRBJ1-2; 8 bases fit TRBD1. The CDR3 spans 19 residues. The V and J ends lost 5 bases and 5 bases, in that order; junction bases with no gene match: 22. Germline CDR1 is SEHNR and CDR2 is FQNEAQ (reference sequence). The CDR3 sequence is CASSPGASGTGFEAYGYTF. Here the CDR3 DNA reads TGTGCCAGCAGCCCCGGGGCCTCCGGGACAGGATTTGAGGCATATGGCTACACCTTC.

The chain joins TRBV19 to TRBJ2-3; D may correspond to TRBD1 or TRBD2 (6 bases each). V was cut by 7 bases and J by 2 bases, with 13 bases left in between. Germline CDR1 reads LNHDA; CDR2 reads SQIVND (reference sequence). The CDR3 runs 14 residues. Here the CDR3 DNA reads TGTGCCAGTAAAGGGGGGCCTCACACAGATACGCAGTATTTT. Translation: CASKGGPHTDTQYF.

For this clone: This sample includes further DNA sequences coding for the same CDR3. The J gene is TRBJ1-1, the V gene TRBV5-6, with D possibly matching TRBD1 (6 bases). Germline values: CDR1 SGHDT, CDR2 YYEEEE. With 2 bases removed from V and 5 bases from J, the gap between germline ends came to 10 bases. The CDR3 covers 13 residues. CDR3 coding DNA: TGTGCCAGCAGCTTTCAGGGGAGGACTGAAGCTTTCTTT. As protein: CASSFQGRTEAFF. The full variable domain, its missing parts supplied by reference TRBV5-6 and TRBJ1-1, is DAGVTQSPTHLIKTRGQQVTLRCSPKSGHDTVSWYQQALGQGPQFIFQYYEEEERQRGNFPDRFSGHQFPNYSSELNVNALLLGDSALYLCASSFQGRTEAFFGQGTRLTVV.

Here the CDR3 reads CASSQGRATEAFF. Written as DNA, the CDR3 is TGCGCCAGCAGCCAAGGCAGGGCCACTGAAGCTTTCTTT. The rearrangement joins TRBV5-1 to TRBJ1-1; tentative D call: TRBD1 (5 bases). Per the germline V gene, CDR1 is SGHRS and CDR2 is YFSETQ. The V end lost 4 bases, the J end lost 4 bases, and 11 bases lay between the germline ends. CDR3 length: 13 residues.

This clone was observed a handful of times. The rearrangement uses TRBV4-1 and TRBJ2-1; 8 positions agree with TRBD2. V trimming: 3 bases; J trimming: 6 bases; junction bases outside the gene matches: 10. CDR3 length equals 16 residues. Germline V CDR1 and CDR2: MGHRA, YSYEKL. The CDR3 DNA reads TGCGCCAGCAGCCACCTCCCGGGGGGGCTCTTCAATGAGCAGTTCTTC. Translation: CASSHLPGGLFNEQFF.

CDR3 protein: CASSGWGGGQPQHF. Here the CDR3 DNA reads TGTGCCAGCAGCGGATGGGGGGGTGGACAGCCCCAGCATTTT. V is TRBV25-1 and J is TRBJ1-5, with D tentatively TRBD1 (5 bases). The V and J ends lost 6 bases and 7 bases respectively, with 16 bases between them. The CDR3 covers 14 residues. The V gene's germline CDR1 is MGHDK and CDR2 SYGVNS.

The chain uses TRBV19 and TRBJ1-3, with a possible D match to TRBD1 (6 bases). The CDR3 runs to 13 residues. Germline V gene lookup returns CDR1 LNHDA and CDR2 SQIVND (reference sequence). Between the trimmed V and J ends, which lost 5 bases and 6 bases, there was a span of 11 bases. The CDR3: CASSEGQKNTIYF. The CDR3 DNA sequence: TGTGCCAGTAGTGAAGGACAGAAAAACACCATATATTTT.

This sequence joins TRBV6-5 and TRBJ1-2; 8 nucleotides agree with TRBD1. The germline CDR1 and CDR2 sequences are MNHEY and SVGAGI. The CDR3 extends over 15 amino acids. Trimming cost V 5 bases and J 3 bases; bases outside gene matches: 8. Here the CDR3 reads CASSPRGQADYGYTF. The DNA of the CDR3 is TGTGCCAGCAGTCCACGGGGACAGGCTGACTATGGCTACACCTTC.

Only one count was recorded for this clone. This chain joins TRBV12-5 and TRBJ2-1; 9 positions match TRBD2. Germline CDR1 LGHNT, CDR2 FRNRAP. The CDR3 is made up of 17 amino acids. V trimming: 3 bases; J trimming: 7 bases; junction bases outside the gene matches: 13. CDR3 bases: TGTGCTAGTGGTTTTAAAATAGCGGGGGCCGGGCGAAATGAGCAGTTCTTC. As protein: CASGFKIAGAGRNEQFF.

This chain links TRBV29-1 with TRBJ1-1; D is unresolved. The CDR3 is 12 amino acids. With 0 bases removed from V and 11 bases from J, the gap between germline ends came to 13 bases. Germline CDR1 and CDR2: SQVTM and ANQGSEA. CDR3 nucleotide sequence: TGCAGCGTTGAAGATCGGGAGAGGCCCGCTTTCTTT. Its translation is CSVEDRERPAFF.

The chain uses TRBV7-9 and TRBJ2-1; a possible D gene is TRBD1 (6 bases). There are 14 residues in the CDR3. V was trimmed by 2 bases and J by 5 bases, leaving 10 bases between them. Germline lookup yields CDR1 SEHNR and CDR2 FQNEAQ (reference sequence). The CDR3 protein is CASSLRGKDNEQFF. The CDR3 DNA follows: TGTGCCAGCAGCTTAAGGGGGAAAGACAATGAGCAGTTCTTC.

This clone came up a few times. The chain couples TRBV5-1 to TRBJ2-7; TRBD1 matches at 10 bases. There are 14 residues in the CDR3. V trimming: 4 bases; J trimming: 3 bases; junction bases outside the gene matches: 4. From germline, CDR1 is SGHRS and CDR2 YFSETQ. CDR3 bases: TGCGCCAGCAGCCCGACAGGGGGCCACTACGAGCAGTACTTC. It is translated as CASSPTGGHYEQYF.

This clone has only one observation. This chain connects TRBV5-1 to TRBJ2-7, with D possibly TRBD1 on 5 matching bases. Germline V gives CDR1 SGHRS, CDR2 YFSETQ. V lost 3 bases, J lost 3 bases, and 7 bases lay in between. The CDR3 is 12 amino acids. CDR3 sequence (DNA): TGCGCCAGCAGCTCGACAGACTACGAGCAGTACTTC. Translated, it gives CASSSTDYEQYF.

CDR3 amino acids: CASSHGGNNEKLFF. The CDR3 nucleotides read TGTGCCAGCAGCCACGGGGGGAACAATGAAAAACTGTTTTTT. The rearrangement uses TRBV3-1 (or the pseudogene TRBV3-2) and TRBJ1-4, with TRBD1 as a possible D gene (5 bases). The germline gives CDR1 LGHDT, CDR2 YNNKEL (reference sequence). The CDR3 extends over 14 amino acids. V gave up 3 bases and J gave up 5 bases, with 10 bases separating them.

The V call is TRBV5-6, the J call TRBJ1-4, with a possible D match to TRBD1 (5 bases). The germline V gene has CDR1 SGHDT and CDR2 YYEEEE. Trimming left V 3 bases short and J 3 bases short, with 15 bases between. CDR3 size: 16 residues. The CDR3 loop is CASSWLQGGSNEKLFF. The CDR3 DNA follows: TGTGCCAGCAGCTGGCTCCAGGGAGGTTCTAATGAAAAACTGTTTTTT.

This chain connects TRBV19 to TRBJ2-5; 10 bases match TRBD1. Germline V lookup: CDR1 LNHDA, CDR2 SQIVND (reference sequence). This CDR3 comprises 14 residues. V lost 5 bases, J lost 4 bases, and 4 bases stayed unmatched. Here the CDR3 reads CASSPGTGAETQYF. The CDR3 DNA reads TGTGCCAGTAGTCCCGGGACAGGGGCAGAGACCCAGTACTTC.

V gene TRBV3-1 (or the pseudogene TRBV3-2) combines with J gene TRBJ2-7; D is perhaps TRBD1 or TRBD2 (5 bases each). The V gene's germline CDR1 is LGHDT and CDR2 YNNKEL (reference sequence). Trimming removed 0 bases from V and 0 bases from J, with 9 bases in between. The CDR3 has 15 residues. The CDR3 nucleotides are TGTGCCAGCAGCCAAGATTGGGGGTTCTCCTACGAGCAGTACTTC. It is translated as CASSQDWGFSYEQYF.